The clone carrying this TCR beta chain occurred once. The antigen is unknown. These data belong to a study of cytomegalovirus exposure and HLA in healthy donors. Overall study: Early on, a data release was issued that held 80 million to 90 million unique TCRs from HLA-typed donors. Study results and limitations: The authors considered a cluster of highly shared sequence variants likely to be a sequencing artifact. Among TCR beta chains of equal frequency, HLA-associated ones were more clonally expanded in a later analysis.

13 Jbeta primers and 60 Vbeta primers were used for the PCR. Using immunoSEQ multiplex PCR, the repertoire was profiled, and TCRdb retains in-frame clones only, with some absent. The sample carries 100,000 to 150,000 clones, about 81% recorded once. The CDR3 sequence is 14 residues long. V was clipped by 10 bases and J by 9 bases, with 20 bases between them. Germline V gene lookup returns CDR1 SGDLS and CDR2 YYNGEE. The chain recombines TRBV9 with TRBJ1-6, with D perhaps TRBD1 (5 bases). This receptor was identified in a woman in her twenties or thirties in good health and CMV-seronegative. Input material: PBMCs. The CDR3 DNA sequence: TGTGCCTGCGGGGCGGGGGAGCCAGGTTCACCCCTCCACTTT. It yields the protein CACGAGEPGSPLHF.